Below, 9 T cell receptor beta chains from the same sample are listed, as sequenced in a study of blood T cell repertoires in COVID-19. Here immunoSEQ multiplex PCR was the method, and the copy in TCRdb shows in-frame clones only, minus some. The data hold about 74,000 clones, with roughly 88% observed a single time. Sequencing was done on a sample of peripheral blood. Source of these receptors: a woman older than 75 with acute or convalescent COVID-19.

The genes are TRBV6-5 and TRBJ1-5; maybe TRBD1 (5 bases). CDR1 MNHEY and CDR2 SVGAGI come from the germline V gene. CDR3 length: 16 amino acids. Deletions cut 0 bases from V and 4 bases from J, with 13 bases between. CDR3 DNA sequence: TGTGCCAGCAGTTACTCGAGGCCAGGGCCGAATCAGCCCCAGCATTTT. Its protein is CASSYSRPGPNQPQHF.

This clone appeared a few times. This chain joins TRBV29-1 and TRBJ1-2; D perhaps matches TRBD1 (6 bases). Between the trimmed V and J ends, which lost 4 bases and 7 bases, there was a span of 22 bases. CDR1 and CDR2 from the germline V gene are SQVTM and ANQGSEA. CDR3 length: 15 residues. This CDR3 reads CSVVGDRDKYSGYTF. CDR3 in DNA: TGCAGCGTTGTTGGGGACCGGGACAAATACTCTGGCTACACCTTC.

V usage is TRBV27 and J usage is TRBJ1-3; D unclear. The CDR3 length is 13 residues. V was pared by 5 bases and J by 7 bases, with 12 bases between. Germline lookup yields CDR1 MNHEY and CDR2 SMNVEV (reference sequence). For the CDR3, the DNA is TGTGCCAGCAGTCCGTCACTCCGGAACACCATATATTTT. The encoded protein is CASSPSLRNTIYF.

This chain joins TRBV6-6 and TRBJ1-5; 9 nucleotides line up with TRBD1. The V and J ends lost 5 bases and 6 bases, in that order; junction bases with no gene match: 8. Germline-derived CDR1 and CDR2 are MNHNY and SVGAGI (reference sequence). The CDR3 length is 15 residues. The CDR3 loop is CASSPGTGFGQPQHF. DNA for the CDR3: TGTGCCAGCAGTCCCGGGACAGGGTTCGGTCAGCCCCAGCATTTT.

The rearrangement joins TRBV21-1 to TRBJ2-1; the table calls TRBD1, which could not be checked here. TRBV21-1 is an annotated pseudogene. The CDR3 spans 18 residues. The CDR3 DNA reads TGTGCCAGCAGCAAAGATCCGTATACAGGGAAACCCTCCAAAAAGCAGTTCTTC. It translates to CASSKDPYTGKPSKKQFF.

The gene calls are TRBV4-2 and TRBJ2-2; no definite D call. The ends were cut back, 5 bases at V and 4 bases at J, with 11 bases in the middle. CDR1 and CDR2 (germline): LGHNA, YNFKEQ. CDR3 length: 14 amino acids. The CDR3 region has the DNA TGTGCCAGCAGCACTCTGTCTTCCACCGGGGAGCTGTTTTTT. Its protein product is CASSTLSSTGELFF.

The V and J genes are TRBV6-2 or TRBV6-3 and TRBJ2-7; 11 bases map to TRBD2. V lost 2 bases and J lost 4; bases outside the gene matches: 7. The CDR3 runs 16 residues. Germline V gene lookup returns CDR1 MNHEY and CDR2 SVGEGT. CDR3 DNA: TGTGCCAGCAGTTACGGACTAGCGGGTCTTCCTTACGAGCAGTACTTC. This translates into CASSYGLAGLPYEQYF.

The gene calls are TRBV4-2 and TRBJ2-2, with TRBD1 matching 7 bases. The J segment lost 5 bases and the V segment lost 4 bases, leaving 13 bases of the junction unmatched. CDR1 is LGHNA and CDR2 is YNFKEQ in the germline V gene. The CDR3 is made up of 17 amino acids. CDR3 loop: CASSRAPGTVRTGELFF. CDR3 coding DNA: TGTGCCAGCAGCCGAGCCCCCGGGACAGTGAGGACCGGGGAGCTGTTTTTT.

The chain is built from TRBV13 and TRBJ2-5; D uncertain. V was trimmed by 2 bases and J by 5 bases, leaving 9 bases between them. The germline V gene has CDR1 PRHDT and CDR2 FYEKMQ (reference sequence). The CDR3 runs to 13 residues. CDR3 nucleotides: TGTGCCAGCAGCTTATTAACAGCTGAGACCCAGTACTTC. Its protein product is CASSLLTAETQYF.